These 8 T cell receptor beta chains originate from one sample sequenced in a study of identical twins (dated by TCRdb to the mid-2010s). The method behind the library was 5' RACE. The reads were generated on an Illumina HiSeq 2000. TCRdb reprocessed the public reads (quality trimming at Q25 with fastp, clone calling with MiXCR) and kept in-frame beta chains. Under each unique CDR3 protein, matching rows form one entry showing the most common genes and DNA. Here the sample has about 490,000 distinct CDR3 sequences; roughly 15% occur a single time. The ten largest clones add up to roughly 0.42% of the sample. These same data were also listed under a study on yellow fever vaccine responses in identical twins.

The sequenced sample consisted of CD4+ T cells sorted from blood. These receptors were taken from a woman aged 18-30 years in good health.

This clonotype was observed a handful of times. The chain recombines TRBV27 with TRBJ2-3; weak D call: TRBD2 (5 bases). The V end lost 1 base, the J end lost 0 bases, and 8 bases lay between the germline ends. The CDR3 covers 15 residues. Germline CDR1 is MNHEY and CDR2 is SMNVEV (reference sequence). CDR3 sequence: CASSLLVASTDTQYF. For the CDR3, the DNA is TGTGCCAGCAGTTTATTAGTAGCGAGCACAGATACGCAGTATTTT.

The rearrangement links TRBV24-1 to TRBJ2-3; tentatively, D is TRBD1 (5 bases). V dropped 9 bases and J dropped 3 bases, with 18 bases sitting between them. CDR3 length: 15 residues. Germline CDR1 KGHDR, CDR2 SFDVKD. The CDR3 nucleotides are TGTGCCACCGGCTCGGCAGGGCTAGGAACAGATACGCAGTATTTT. Its protein product is CATGSAGLGTDTQYF.

This clonotype has a count of ten or more. This sequence joins TRBV7-9 and TRBJ1-6, with 9 bases identical to TRBD1. Germline V lookup: CDR1 SEHNR, CDR2 FQNEAQ (reference sequence). J gave up 3 bases and V 5 bases, and 2 bases lay outside the gene matches. The CDR3 has 15 residues. The CDR3 DNA reads TGTGCCAGCAGCCCGGGACAGGGCTATAATTCACCCCTCCACTTT. This codes for CASSPGQGYNSPLHF.

This clonotype appeared a few times. This chain joins TRBV12-3 or TRBV12-4 and TRBJ2-5; 9 nucleotides line up with TRBD1. V shed 4 bases, J shed 3 bases, and the junction held 6 bases outside the gene matches. The CDR3 has 15 residues. DNA of the CDR3: TGTGCCAGCAGTTCCCCCGGGACAGGGAAAGAGACCCAGTACTTC. Residues: CASSSPGTGKETQYF.

A few counts support this clonotype. The rearrangement uses TRBV7-2 and TRBJ2-5; no reliable D call. The CDR3 has 14 residues. V was clipped by 3 bases and J by 1 base, with 9 bases between them. Germline V CDR1 and CDR2: SGHTA, FQGNSA. The CDR3 sequence is CASSFGPLQETQYF. The CDR3 bases are TGTGCCAGCAGCTTTGGACCGCTCCAAGAGACCCAGTACTTC.

The V gene is TRBV12-3 or TRBV12-4, the J gene TRBJ2-4; 8 nucleotides agree with TRBD1. This CDR3 is built from 15 residues. V dropped 6 bases and J dropped 3; count of bases not matched to a gene: 7. CDR3 coding DNA: TGTGCCAGCAGGGGGACAGGTGTGGGCAAAAACATTCAGTACTTC. Its translation is CASRGTGVGKNIQYF.

The chain carries TRBV5-1 and TRBJ2-7; 8 bases fit TRBD2. Germline V gene lookup returns CDR1 SGHRS and CDR2 YFSETQ. The CDR3 is 17 residues long. V shed 3 bases, J shed 1 base, and the junction held 12 bases outside the gene matches. CDR3 bases: TGCGCCAGCAGCTCGTCGAACGGGAGGGCCTTTTCCTACGAGCAGTACTTC. It codes for CASSSSNGRAFSYEQYF.

The rearrangement joins TRBV12-3 or TRBV12-4 to TRBJ1-1; D is unclear. Trimming cost V 0 bases and J 8 bases, with 4 bases left between them. The CDR3 covers 11 residues. The CDR3 here is CASSLAQEAFF. DNA of the CDR3: TGTGCCAGCAGTTTAGCGCAGGAAGCTTTCTTT.